The sequence of this T cell receptor (beta chain) was determined in a study of cytomegalovirus exposure and HLA in healthy donors. General observations from the study: As was reported, the classifier diagnosed cytomegalovirus status with high specificity and sensitivity. In vitro confirmation showed three CMV-associated chains to be CMV antigen specific. Most TCR sequences were uncommon, yet certain public TCRs appeared in many donors.

As to this clone: Its antigen is unidentified.

V lost 3 bases, J lost 4 bases, and 7 bases stayed unmatched. The CDR3 runs 17 residues. CDR1 is MGHRA, CDR2 YSYEKL, per germline. TCRdb's copy holds only in-frame clones and misses some; the assay was immunoSEQ multiplex PCR. The top ten clones hold about 2.9% of a sample with 210,000 or so clones, 88% of them seen once. The sequenced sample consisted of PBMCs. The V call is TRBV4-1, the J call TRBJ2-7; 15 bases are shared with TRBD2. The source is a woman between 18 and 29 years old in good health and CMV-seronegative. This CDR3 is CASSHVGLAGGGYEQYF. CDR3 DNA: TGCGCCAGCAGCCACGTAGGACTAGCGGGAGGGGGGTACGAGCAGTACTTC.